This T cell receptor (beta chain) originates from a study of tumor-infiltrating lymphocytes in primary liver carcinoma. Across the study: Recorded tumor stage was T1-T3 N0M0, with diameters of about 4 to 11 cm. Each of the samples returned roughly 3.5 to 7.5 million productive TCRbeta reads (a yield similar across tissue types).

DNA and RNA were both co-extracted from about 19-30 mg of bulk tissue that had not been sorted. Every patient in the cohort had a primary liver carcinoma. That carcinoma was treated by surgical resection. A primer in the constant region served to generate TCR beta cDNA from 450 to 650 ng of total RNA. Slightly modified ARM-PCR with three nested multiplex PCR rounds yielded TCR beta libraries. TRBV1-TRBV30 forward primers paired with a C-beta reverse primer were used in the first two PCR rounds, which ran approximately 10 cycles each. TCRdb independently ran MiXCR on the multiplex PCR reads; one entry per CDR3 protein. The sample carries tens of thousands of distinct CDR3 sequences, around 84% recorded once. Germline V gives CDR1 MNHNY, CDR2 SVGAGI (reference sequence). This CDR3 contains 15 residues. As for this clonotype: Being one base from a much bigger clone, this may be a read error.

This TCR was recovered from a man in his forties with primary liver carcinoma and hepatitis B virus infection. The chain employs TRBV6-6 and TRBJ2-2; TRBD1 matches 12 bases. The specimen sequenced was liver tumor tissue from sampling region 3. Regarding subset: tumor region T3, left-lateral pole. In DNA, the CDR3 is TGTGCCAGCAGTTCGGGACAGGGGGCCACCGGGGGGCTGTTTTTT. Translation: CASSSGQGATGGLFF.